This T cell receptor beta chain originates from a study of T-cell memory formation after mild COVID-19 (dated by TCRdb to 2020 to 2022). Turning to the overall study: Most TCR sequence clusters were specific to one of the two donors. In a couple of donors, T-cell clones that expanded and contracted after mild COVID-19 were tracked by sequencing TCRalpha and TCRbeta repertoires over time. The cohort comprised two young, previously healthy adult volunteers, one female and one male. General study outcomes and caveats: Contracting CD4+ clones appeared mostly in the CM and EM memory subsets, whereas CD8+ clones were enriched in EMRA. The study covered only a couple of mild cases, and larger cohorts including severe cases with pre-infection samples were considered necessary. The second-wave clones that peaked on day 37 were not confirmed to be SARS-CoV-2 specific. Some responding clones were detected in pre-infection memory, which suggested that pre-existing cross-reactive memory T cells had joined the SARS-CoV-2 response. From day 15 to 85, contracting clones showed balanced CD4/CD8 phenotypes, whereas a second wave of clones that expanded from day 15 to 37 leaned towards CD4+.

Ficoll-Paque density gradient centrifugation was used to isolate PBMCs. This clonotype was seen only a few times. Its cognate antigen has yet to be identified. Base qualities are missing; no much larger clone stands one base away. The CDR3 runs 12 residues from the cysteine to the phenylalanine. Only the CDR3 DNA is retained, 36 bases long and in frame from the first base. CDR1 and CDR2 are read off the germline V gene as SNHLY and FYNNEI. Trimming takes 1 base from V and 4 bases from J, and the germline ends sit 5 bases apart. These reads were obtained on an Illumina NovaSeq 6000. TCRalpha and TCRbeta cDNA libraries were constructed by 5'RACE with constant-segment primers, with sample barcodes and unique molecular identifiers being introduced. RNA was extracted from every sample with Trizol reagent. Library amplification was performed in two PCR steps, and a second sample barcode and Illumina TruSeq adapters were introduced in the second step. Sequencing of libraries was performed on an Illumina NovaSeq with 2 x 150 bp paired-end reads. Turning to the authors' computational methods: Demultiplexing of reads and collapsing into UMI-guided consensus sequences were performed with migec v1.2.7. Using mixcr v2.1.11, the UMI consensuses were aligned to TRA and TRB V and J templates and assembled into clonotypes. A clonotype was counted as expanded or contracted only if both edgeR and NoisET called the change significant, with noise models trained on biological replicates. For edgeR calls, the thresholds were a false discovery rate-adjusted p below 0.01 and a log2 fold-change of 1. As an exploratory analysis of dynamics, max-normalized trajectories of the 1000 most abundant clonotypes were examined with PCA combined with hierarchical clustering. Separately sequenced CD4+ and CD8+ repertoires were used to assign a CD4 or CD8 phenotype to each responding clone. TCRdb itself trimmed the public reads at Q25 with fastp, ran MiXCR and retained productive beta chains. Every distinct CDR3 protein forms one entry, paired with its most common genes and DNA. These V and J calls rely on TCRdb rather than the paper's analysis. This sample holds about 470,000 distinct CDR3 sequences; 20% to 25% were observed only once. The top ten clones comprise about 12% of the sample.

The rearrangement joined TRBV2 to TRBJ2-7; no D gene is confidently identified. The sequencing input was PBMCs or a T cell subset sorted from them (not recorded which). The origin of this receptor is an adult woman who had mild COVID-19 (a few samples of this study predate the infection). The sample titles of this study are shuffled in the database, so cell type and time point are left out; the donor was told from shared clones. DNA sequence: TGTGCCAGCAGTGAAGTTGCATACGAGCAGTACTTC. This codes for CASSEVAYEQYF.